Listed below are T cell receptor beta chains from one sample, sequenced in a study of blood T cell repertoires in COVID-19. Clones were read by immunoSEQ multiplex PCR, and TCRdb kept only the in-frame ones, dropping some. The repertoire holds approximately 320,000 clones, with around 90% as singletons. The sample consisted of PBMCs or T cells enriched from blood (not recorded which). The receptor source for this set is a man aged 55 to 70 who had recovered from COVID-19. Both conserved end residues are part of each CDR3. D genes are given only for firm matches. Size values are once, few and many counts, or a class for expanded clones, and some rows have none.

v_gene,j_gene,abundance,d_gene,CDR3nt,CDR3aa
TRBV19,TRBJ1-5,once,.,TGTGCCAGTAGTAAGCAAAGCAATCAGCCCCAGCATTTT,CASSKQSNQPQHF
TRBV9,TRBJ2-3,.,TRBD1,TGTGCCAGCAGCTCAGCCAGGGGGCGCGGCACAGATACGCAGTATTTT,CASSSARGRGTDTQYF
TRBV4-1,TRBJ2-3,.,.,TGCGCCAGCAGCCAAGAGGAGGGGTTGGGCACAGATACGCAGTATTTT,CASSQEEGLGTDTQYF
TRBV5-6,TRBJ1-1,.,.,TGTGCCAGCAGCTTGGTTCTGGGGCCGGCTACTGAAGCTTTCTTT,CASSLVLGPATEAFF
TRBV10-2,TRBJ1-6,.,.,TGCGCCAGCAGTGAGCCTGCAGGGTGGGGTTCACCCCTCCACTTT,CASSEPAGWGSPLHF
TRBV6-5,TRBJ2-1,.,.,TGTGCCAGCAGTTACGCTACTAATGACCCTGAGCAGTTCTTC,CASSYATNDPEQFF
TRBV14,TRBJ1-5,.,TRBD1,TGTGCCAGCAGCGGCCGGGACAGGGGATACAATCAGCCCCAGCATTTT,CASSGRDRGYNQPQHF
TRBV28,TRBJ2-7,.,.,TGTGCCAGCAGTTTAACAGAAAACTACGAGCAGTACTTC,CASSLTENYEQYF
TRBV6-5,TRBJ1-4,.,TRBD1,TGTGCCAGCAGTTACTCGGGGACAGGGCTGAGAAAACTGTTTTTT,CASSYSGTGLRKLFF
TRBV20-1,TRBJ1-6,.,.,TGCAGTGCTAGTCCTGACAGCAATAATTCACCCCTCCACTTT,CSASPDSNNSPLHF
TRBV5-4,TRBJ2-1,.,TRBD2,TGTGCCAGCAGCTTCAATTCGGGGACTAGCGGGAGAAATGAGCAGTTCTTC,CASSFNSGTSGRNEQFF
TRBV3-1/TRBV3-2,TRBJ2-7,.,.,TGTGCCAGCAGCCCAGTCGGACTGCAAGTCTCTGAGCAGTACTTC,CASSPVGLQVSEQYF
TRBV14,TRBJ1-2,.,.,TGTGCCAGCAGCCAACAGACAGGCCTCTATGGCTACACCTTC,CASSQQTGLYGYTF
TRBV5-5,TRBJ2-2,.,TRBD1,TGTGCCAGCAGCTTGGCAGGGGGCACGAACACCGGGGAGCTGTTTTTT,CASSLAGGTNTGELFF
TRBV29-1,TRBJ2-7,.,TRBD1,TGCAGCGCCGTAGGGGGACAGGGAGTCCCCTACGAGCAGTACTTC,CSAVGGQGVPYEQYF
TRBV7-9,TRBJ2-1,.,TRBD2,TGTGCCAGCAGCTTAGAATTTAGCGGGGACTACAATGAGCAGTTCTTC,CASSLEFSGDYNEQFF